These T cell receptor beta chains were read from a single sample in a study of cytomegalovirus exposure and HLA in healthy donors. Using immunoSEQ multiplex PCR, the repertoire was profiled, and TCRdb retains in-frame clones only, with some absent. Of approximately 190,000 clones in the sample, 9.5% to 15% were seen once. Sequencing was carried out using PBMCs. The origin of the receptors is a man between 50 and 59 years old in good health and CMV-seropositive. Each CDR3 is given with its conserved first and last residue. A D gene is named only where the DNA matches it firmly. For some rows the clone size is stated as once, few or many, or as a class when expanded; others skip it.

j_gene: TRBJ2-5; abundance: -; v_gene: TRBV11-3; d_gene: -; CDR3nt: TGTGCCAGCAGCTCAGAGGTATTACTCACCGGAGAGACCCAGTACTTC; CDR3aa: CASSSEVLLTGETQYF
j_gene: TRBJ1-5; abundance: -; v_gene: TRBV27; d_gene: -; CDR3nt: TGTGCCAGCAGTTTATATGGGGGAAGGGGGAATCAGCCCCAGCATTTT; CDR3aa: CASSLYGGRGNQPQHF
j_gene: TRBJ1-2; abundance: once; v_gene: TRBV19; d_gene: TRBD1; CDR3nt: TGTGCCAGTAGTCCGGGACAGGGGTTTGGCTACACCTTC; CDR3aa: CASSPGQGFGYTF
j_gene: TRBJ1-2; abundance: -; v_gene: TRBV6-4; d_gene: TRBD1; CDR3nt: TGTGCCAGCAGTGACTCTCGGACAGGGCAATATGGCTACACCTTC; CDR3aa: CASSDSRTGQYGYTF
j_gene: TRBJ1-1; abundance: few; v_gene: TRBV30; d_gene: -; CDR3nt: TGTGCCTGGAGTGTATCAGAGAACACTGAAGCTTTCTTT; CDR3aa: CAWSVSENTEAFF
j_gene: TRBJ2-5; abundance: -; v_gene: TRBV6-5; d_gene: TRBD2; CDR3nt: TGTGCCAGTATTAATCCGGGGGGAGAGACCCAGTACTTC; CDR3aa: CASINPGGETQYF
j_gene: TRBJ2-7; abundance: -; v_gene: TRBV30; d_gene: TRBD1; CDR3nt: TGTGCCTGGAGTGTATCAGGGGGCTACGAGCAGTACTTC; CDR3aa: CAWSVSGGYEQYF
j_gene: TRBJ1-5; abundance: -; v_gene: TRBV28; d_gene: -; CDR3nt: TGTGCCAGCAGTTTATGGGACAGTAAGAATCAGCCCCAGCATTTT; CDR3aa: CASSLWDSKNQPQHF
j_gene: TRBJ1-2; abundance: few; v_gene: TRBV5-4; d_gene: -; CDR3nt: TGTGCCAGCAGCTTCCCCAAAGGGGAGGGCTATGGCTACACCTTC; CDR3aa: CASSFPKGEGYGYTF
j_gene: TRBJ1-5; abundance: few; v_gene: TRBV5-4; d_gene: -; CDR3nt: TGTGCCAGCAGCTTAGGAGGGGTCGGCCAGCCCCAGCATTTT; CDR3aa: CASSLGGVGQPQHF
j_gene: TRBJ2-7; abundance: few; v_gene: TRBV6-6; d_gene: -; CDR3nt: TGTGCCAGCAGTTACAAGGGGCAGGGCTCCGAGCAGTACTTC; CDR3aa: CASSYKGQGSEQYF
j_gene: TRBJ1-2; abundance: -; v_gene: TRBV28; d_gene: -; CDR3nt: TGTGCCAGCAGTTTAGACAGGTTTGATGGCTACACCTTC; CDR3aa: CASSLDRFDGYTF
j_gene: TRBJ1-1; abundance: -; v_gene: TRBV25-1; d_gene: TRBD1; CDR3nt: TGTGCCAGCAGTGAAGGGACAGGGTACATGAACACTGAAGCTTTCTTT; CDR3aa: CASSEGTGYMNTEAFF
j_gene: TRBJ1-2; abundance: few; v_gene: TRBV27; d_gene: -; CDR3nt: TGTGCCAGCAGTCTCTCACATTCAGGGCACTATGGCTACACCTTC; CDR3aa: CASSLSHSGHYGYTF
j_gene: TRBJ1-1; abundance: few; v_gene: TRBV4-1; d_gene: -; CDR3nt: TGCGCCAGCAGCCAAGAGTTTGCGCCGAACACTGAAGCTTTCTTT; CDR3aa: CASSQEFAPNTEAFF
j_gene: TRBJ2-5; abundance: -; v_gene: TRBV28; d_gene: TRBD2; CDR3nt: TGTGCCAGCAGTGCGCCGGCTAGCGGGTGGGGGGAGACCCAGTACTTC; CDR3aa: CASSAPASGWGETQYF
j_gene: TRBJ2-7; abundance: -; v_gene: TRBV5-1; d_gene: -; CDR3nt: TGCGCCAGCAGCTTGCAGGGATTCAACGAGCAGTACTTC; CDR3aa: CASSLQGFNEQYF
j_gene: TRBJ2-6; abundance: few; v_gene: TRBV11-2; d_gene: TRBD2; CDR3nt: TGTGCCAGCAGCTTAGTGGGGGGGGCTGGGGCCAACGTCCTGACTTTC; CDR3aa: CASSLVGGAGANVLTF
j_gene: TRBJ1-2; abundance: -; v_gene: TRBV2; d_gene: -; CDR3nt: TGTGCCAGCAGCCAGGGTAGCGGCTACACCTTC; CDR3aa: CASSQGSGYTF
j_gene: TRBJ1-5; abundance: -; v_gene: TRBV27; d_gene: -; CDR3nt: TGTGCCAGCGGATCCTCGGGGAATCAGCCCCAGCATTTT; CDR3aa: CASGSSGNQPQHF
j_gene: TRBJ1-1; abundance: few; v_gene: TRBV7-2; d_gene: TRBD1; CDR3nt: TGTGCCAGCAGCACAGGACAGGGGTTGACTGAAGCTTTCTTT; CDR3aa: CASSTGQGLTEAFF
j_gene: TRBJ2-7; abundance: -; v_gene: TRBV7-9; d_gene: -; CDR3nt: TGTGCCAGCAGCTTTGTTTTGGGCAGGGGATCGTACGAGCAGTACTTC; CDR3aa: CASSFVLGRGSYEQYF
j_gene: TRBJ1-2; abundance: few; v_gene: TRBV28; d_gene: TRBD1; CDR3nt: TGTGCCAGCACCGACAGGGCAGGTGGCTACACCTTC; CDR3aa: CASTDRAGGYTF
j_gene: TRBJ1-2; abundance: once; v_gene: TRBV5-1; d_gene: TRBD1; CDR3nt: TGCGCCAGCAGCCCTTACCCGACAGGGGCCTATGGCTACACCTTC; CDR3aa: CASSPYPTGAYGYTF
j_gene: TRBJ2-3; abundance: -; v_gene: TRBV7-9; d_gene: TRBD2; CDR3nt: TGTGCCAGCCATTCCGAGGTAGCGGGGCCCTTTAGCACAGATACGCAGTATTTT; CDR3aa: CASHSEVAGPFSTDTQYF
j_gene: TRBJ2-5; abundance: -; v_gene: TRBV9; d_gene: -; CDR3nt: TGTGCCAGCAGCGCCGGGACAGCGGGTCGGGAGACCCAGTACTTC; CDR3aa: CASSAGTAGRETQYF
j_gene: TRBJ2-3; abundance: few; v_gene: TRBV6-6; d_gene: -; CDR3nt: TGTGCCACCAAATCCACAGATACGCAGTATTTT; CDR3aa: CATKSTDTQYF
j_gene: TRBJ2-5; abundance: few; v_gene: TRBV7-2; d_gene: TRBD1; CDR3nt: TGTGCCAGCAGCGCCGGACAGGGGAAAGAAGAGACCCAGTACTTC; CDR3aa: CASSAGQGKEETQYF
j_gene: TRBJ2-1; abundance: few; v_gene: TRBV9; d_gene: -; CDR3nt: TGTGCCAGCAGCATACGACAGGACCATTCCAATGAGCAGTTCTTC; CDR3aa: CASSIRQDHSNEQFF
j_gene: TRBJ2-5; abundance: few; v_gene: TRBV13; d_gene: -; CDR3nt: TGTGCCAGCAGCTCCAACAGGGTAGGGGAGACCCAGTACTTC; CDR3aa: CASSSNRVGETQYF
j_gene: TRBJ1-1; abundance: few; v_gene: TRBV11-3; d_gene: -; CDR3nt: TGTGCCAGCAGCTTAGGGGAGGGCCTGAACACTGAAGCTTTCTTT; CDR3aa: CASSLGEGLNTEAFF
j_gene: TRBJ2-1; abundance: few; v_gene: TRBV10-2; d_gene: -; CDR3nt: TGCGCCAGCAGTATTGTAAATGAGCAGTTCTTC; CDR3aa: CASSIVNEQFF